The T cell receptor beta chain under discussion was sequenced for a study of T-cell reconstitution after alpha-beta-depleted transplantation in children. The CDR3 length is 16 residues. Germline V lookup: CDR1 KGHDR, CDR2 SFDVKD. The trim removed 4 bases at V and 3 bases at J, leaving 6 bases unmatched. During its preparation, the TCRbeta library received unique molecular identifiers. TCRdb fed the PCR reads into MiXCR, producing one record per CDR3 protein. The table includes 640,000 or so distinct CDR3 sequences, over 15% detected once. J is TRBJ2-1 and V is TRBV24-1; 9 bases are shared with TRBD1. The TCR sequence derives from a human donor who donated a stem cell graft to a child with acute myeloid leukemia. This specimen was PBMCs from the stem cell graft donor, taken from the stem cell graft. This chain's CDR3 is CATSDPRDRVYNEQFF. The CDR3 coding sequence is TGTGCCACCAGTGACCCGCGGGACAGGGTCTACAATGAGCAGTTCTTC.